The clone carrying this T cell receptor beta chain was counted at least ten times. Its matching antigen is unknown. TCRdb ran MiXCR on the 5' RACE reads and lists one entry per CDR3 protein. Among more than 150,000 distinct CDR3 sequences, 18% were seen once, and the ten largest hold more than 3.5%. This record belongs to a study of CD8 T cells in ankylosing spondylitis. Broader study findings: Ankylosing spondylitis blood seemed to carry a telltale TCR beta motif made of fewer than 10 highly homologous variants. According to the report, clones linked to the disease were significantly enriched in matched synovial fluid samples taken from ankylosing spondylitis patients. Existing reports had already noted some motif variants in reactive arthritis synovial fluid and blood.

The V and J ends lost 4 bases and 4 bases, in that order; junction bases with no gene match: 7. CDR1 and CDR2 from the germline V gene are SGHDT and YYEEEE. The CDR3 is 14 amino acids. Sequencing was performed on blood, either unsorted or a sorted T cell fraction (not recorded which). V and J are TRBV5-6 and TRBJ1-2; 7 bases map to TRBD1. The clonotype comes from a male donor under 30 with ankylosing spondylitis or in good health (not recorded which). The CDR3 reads CASSQTGEGYGYTF. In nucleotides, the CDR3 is TGTGCCAGCAGCCAAACAGGGGAAGGCTATGGCTACACCTTC.